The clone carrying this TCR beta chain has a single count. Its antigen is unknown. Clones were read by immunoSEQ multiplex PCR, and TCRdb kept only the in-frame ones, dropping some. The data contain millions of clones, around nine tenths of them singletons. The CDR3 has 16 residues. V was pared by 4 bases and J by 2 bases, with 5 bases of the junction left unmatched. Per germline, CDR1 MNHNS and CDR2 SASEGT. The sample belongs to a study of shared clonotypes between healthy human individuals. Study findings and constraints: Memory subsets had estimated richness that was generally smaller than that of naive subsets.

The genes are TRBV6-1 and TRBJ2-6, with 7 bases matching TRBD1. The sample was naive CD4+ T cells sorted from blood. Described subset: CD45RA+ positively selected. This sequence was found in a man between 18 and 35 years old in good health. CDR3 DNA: TGTGCCAGCAGTGTCAGACAGGGAGCTGGGGCCAACGTCCTGACTTTC. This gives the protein CASSVRQGAGANVLTF.